This TCR beta chain originates from a study of shared clonotypes between healthy human individuals. Study-wide points: Across a few donors, naive CD4 shared roughly 5%, naive CD8 more than 3%, memory CD4 approximately 2.5%, memory CD8 roughly 0.37%. Only blood was sampled; tissue repertoires likely differ. A reduction in generation probabilities was seen for non-shared clonotypes relative to those shared by all four donors.

Points on this clone: As yet, its antigen is unknown.

Naive CD8 cells lacked CD45RO and underwent positive selection for CCR7, leaving out terminally differentiated effector memory CD45RA+ cells. The donor cohort consisted entirely of Caucasian adults residing in Nashville, Tennessee. TCRdb's table, derived via immunoSEQ multiplex PCR, lists solely in-frame clones and lacks some. The sample includes about 2.1 million clones, 93% of them seen just once. The CDR3 is 15 residues long. Germline V CDR1 and CDR2: SNHLY, FYNNEI. V was clipped by 3 bases and J by 1 base; unmatched bases: 5. V is TRBV2 and J is TRBJ1-1, with 7 bases that match TRBD1. The sequencing sample was made of naive CD8+ T cells from PBMCs. The sequence was collected from a man younger than 35 in good health. Some clones in this sample may be carry-over from other donors' samples. CDR3: CASSDPGQENTEAFF. The CDR3 coding sequence is TGTGCCAGCAGTGATCCTGGACAGGAGAACACTGAAGCTTTCTTT.